The 16 T cell receptor beta chains below were found in one sample sequenced in a study of blood T cell repertoires in COVID-19. This table comes from immunoSEQ multiplex PCR, and its TCRdb copy is limited to in-frame clones, with some not included. The table has some 41,000 clones, about 86% seen once; the top ten hold about 44%. Sequencing was carried out using peripheral blood. Receptors were obtained from a woman at least 80 years old with active or convalescent COVID-19.

This chain joins TRBV6-5 and TRBJ1-6; D is ambiguous. The CDR3 runs to 15 residues. CDR1 is MNHEY and CDR2 is SVGAGI in the germline V gene. Trimming removed 2 bases at V and 8 bases at J, with 13 bases between. CDR3: CASSYEISRDSPLHF. DNA for the CDR3: TGTGCCAGCAGTTACGAAATCTCCCGGGATTCACCCCTCCACTTT.

The CDR3 loop is CASSSGEGSPLHF. CDR3 sequence (DNA): TGTGCCAGCAGCTCAGGGGAAGGATCACCCCTCCACTTT. The chain combines TRBV7-2 with TRBJ1-6, with D tentatively TRBD1 (6 bases). The V and J ends lost 4 bases and 10 bases respectively, with 11 bases between them. The germline V gene encodes CDR1 SGHTA and CDR2 FQGNSA. The CDR3 spans 13 residues.

This clone was observed a few times. The chain couples TRBV6-5 to TRBJ1-1; D unclear. Trimming left V 0 bases short and J 7 bases short, with 15 bases between. This CDR3 region has 15 residues. CDR1 is MNHEY and CDR2 is SVGAGI in the germline V gene. The CDR3, as DNA: TGTGCCAGCAGTTACTCAACGGGAAAGAATGTTGAAGCTTTCTTT. The encoded protein is CASSYSTGKNVEAFF.

This clone was seen a handful of times. The chain recombines TRBV7-2 with TRBJ1-3, with 7 bases fitting TRBD1. This CDR3 has 14 amino acids. The V and J ends lost 5 bases and 2 bases, in that order; junction bases with no gene match: 3. Germline CDR1 SGHTA, CDR2 FQGNSA. The CDR3 DNA follows: TGTGCCAGCAGCCCCGGGACAGCTGGAAACACCATATATTTT. Translating gives CASSPGTAGNTIYF.

The rearrangement uses TRBV6-5 and TRBJ2-1, with 8 bases matching TRBD2. V trimming: 7 bases; J trimming: 7 bases; junction bases outside the gene matches: 12. The germline V gene encodes CDR1 MNHEY and CDR2 SVGAGI. The CDR3 is 15 amino acids. The CDR3 nucleotides read TGTGCCAGCACCAAAATGGCGGGAGGATCTAATGAGCAGTTCTTC. It yields the protein CASTKMAGGSNEQFF.

The gene calls are TRBV27 and TRBJ2-1; 13 bases map to TRBD2. The CDR3 runs 16 residues. J lost 8 bases, V lost 5 bases, and 9 bases had no gene match. Germline lookup yields CDR1 MNHEY and CDR2 SMNVEV (reference sequence). CDR3 loop: CASSTTLAGGIYEQFF. The CDR3 nucleotides are TGTGCCAGCAGTACTACACTAGCGGGAGGGATTTATGAGCAGTTCTTC.

The chain employs TRBV9 and TRBJ1-1; no firm D call. V shed 6 bases and J shed 5 bases, with 17 bases lying between them. Germline V gene data show CDR1 as SGDLS and CDR2 as YYNGEE. This CDR3 has 14 amino acids. The CDR3 reads CASTAGGSGTEAFF. CDR3 DNA sequence: TGTGCCAGCACAGCCGGCGGGTCTGGGACTGAAGCTTTCTTT.

The V and J genes are TRBV5-1 and TRBJ2-1, with 10 bases matching TRBD2. The CDR3 contains 15 residues. Germline V gene data show CDR1 as SGHRS and CDR2 as YFSETQ. V shed 3 bases and J 5 bases; nucleotides not matched to a gene: 5. CDR3 coding DNA: TGCGCCAGCAGCTCGGGACTAGCGCCCAACAATGAGCAGTTCTTC. Translated, it gives CASSSGLAPNNEQFF.

V is TRBV11-2 and J is TRBJ1-2; weak D call: TRBD1 (5 bases). The CDR3 is made up of 13 amino acids. Germline loops: CDR1 SGHAT, CDR2 FQNNGV. V was clipped by 2 bases and J by 6 bases, with 10 bases between them. This CDR3 reads CASSLLGLDGYTF. The DNA of the CDR3 is TGTGCCAGCAGCTTATTGGGACTGGATGGCTACACCTTC.

The chain carries TRBV7-7 and TRBJ2-5; TRBD1 aligns across 8 bases. J was trimmed by 4 bases and V by 1 base; bases with no gene match: 11. Germline V gene lookup returns CDR1 SSHAT and CDR2 FNYEAQ (reference sequence). The CDR3 is 17 amino acids. The CDR3 DNA sequence: TGTGCCAGCAGCTTAGGAGGCAAAACAGGGGGAGGAGAGACCCAGTACTTC. It yields the protein CASSLGGKTGGGETQYF.

V and J are TRBV27 and TRBJ1-4; TRBD1 agrees at 9 bases. With V trimmed by 5 bases and J by 0 bases, 7 bases remained unmatched. The length of the CDR3 is 17 residues. CDR1 is MNHEY, CDR2 SMNVEV, per germline (reference sequence). The CDR3 coding sequence is TGTGCCAGCAGTCACAGGGGGCGTGTTGCAACTAATGAAAAACTGTTTTTT. Translation: CASSHRGRVATNEKLFF.

In its sample, this clone was seen once. This chain joins TRBV12-3 or TRBV12-4 and TRBJ1-5; D gene unclear. V was cut by 3 bases and J by 4 bases, with 7 bases left in between. CDR3 size: 13 residues. CDR3 in amino acids: CASSFTENQPQHF. The DNA of the CDR3 is TGTGCCAGCAGTTTTACCGAGAATCAGCCCCAGCATTTT.

V gene TRBV3-1 (or the pseudogene TRBV3-2) combines with J gene TRBJ1-1; D may be TRBD1 (6 bases). Germline CDR1 LGHDT, CDR2 YNNKEL (reference sequence). The CDR3 has 17 amino acids. V shed 1 base and J shed 1 base, with 16 bases lying between them. Here the CDR3 reads CASSQVWDKKANTEAFF. The CDR3, as DNA: TGTGCCAGCAGCCAAGTCTGGGACAAAAAAGCGAACACTGAAGCTTTCTTT.

This clone was counted once. V is TRBV4-1 and J is TRBJ1-1, with 7 bases lining up with TRBD1. The CDR3 has 14 amino acids. Germline CDR1 reads MGHRA; CDR2 reads YSYEKL. V lost 1 base and J lost 1; bases outside the gene matches: 0. The CDR3 sequence is CASSQGQGNTEAFF. The CDR3, as DNA: TGCGCCAGCAGCCAAGGACAGGGGAACACTGAAGCTTTCTTT.

The V call is TRBV27, the J call TRBJ2-1; 16 bases agree with TRBD2. After removal of 8 bases from V and 6 bases from J, the junction contained 28 bases not matched to a gene. Germline CDR1 and CDR2: MNHEY and SMNVEV (reference sequence). The CDR3 totals 23 residues. Here the CDR3 reads CASHFRGPAYNRGTSGRANEQFF. DNA for the CDR3: TGTGCCAGCCACTTTAGGGGGCCCGCATATAACCGGGGGACTAGCGGGAGGGCCAATGAGCAGTTCTTC.

This sequence joins TRBV9 and TRBJ1-1, with D unclear. V was shortened by 2 bases and J by 7 bases, with 12 bases between the two germline ends. The CDR3 loop spans 13 amino acids. Germline V gives CDR1 SGDLS, CDR2 YYNGEE. CDR3 loop: CASSVATLDEAFF. In DNA, the CDR3 is TGTGCCAGCAGCGTTGCCACTTTAGATGAAGCTTTCTTT.